This T cell receptor beta chain was sequenced in a study of blood T cell repertoires in COVID-19. The CDR3 totals 15 residues. Germline V gene sequence: CDR1 LGHNA, CDR2 YNFKEQ. The trim removed 6 bases at V and 6 bases at J, leaving 7 bases unmatched. Assay used: immunoSEQ multiplex PCR; TCRdb lists only in-frame clones, some missing. The sample shows more than 110,000 clones, about 87% of them seen only once. Sequencing used peripheral blood. The chain links TRBV4-2 to TRBJ2-2; 10 positions agree with TRBD2. This clonotype was sampled from a human donor in a cohort sampled during active COVID-19. CDR3 loop: CASSVSSGSSGELFF. The CDR3, as DNA: TGTGCCAGCAGTGTTTCTAGCGGGAGTTCCGGGGAGCTGTTTTTT.